This T cell receptor beta chain was sequenced during a study of blood T cells in healthy people across ages. Each donor's blood draw was approximately 10 milliliters of peripheral blood. A minimum of 6 million PBMCs was isolated per sample. V was pared by 3 bases and J by 3 bases, with 9 bases between. Germline V gene sequence: CDR1 MGHRA, CDR2 YSYEKL. The CDR3 consists of 14 residues. A second 7 to 11 cycle PCR used barcoded and J-beta primers. In TCRdb, the 5' RACE reads were re-called with MiXCR into one record per CDR3 protein. The table lists about 1.4 million distinct CDR3 sequences, roughly 60% of them singletons, with about 6.3% in the top ten.

The TCR sequence derives from a man aged 18 to 29 in good health. The sequenced sample was blood. The chain couples TRBV4-1 to TRBJ2-1; D is unclear. The CDR3 loop reads CASSQGLFYNEQFF. The CDR3 DNA sequence: TGCGCCAGCAGCCAGGGATTGTTCTACAATGAGCAGTTCTTC.